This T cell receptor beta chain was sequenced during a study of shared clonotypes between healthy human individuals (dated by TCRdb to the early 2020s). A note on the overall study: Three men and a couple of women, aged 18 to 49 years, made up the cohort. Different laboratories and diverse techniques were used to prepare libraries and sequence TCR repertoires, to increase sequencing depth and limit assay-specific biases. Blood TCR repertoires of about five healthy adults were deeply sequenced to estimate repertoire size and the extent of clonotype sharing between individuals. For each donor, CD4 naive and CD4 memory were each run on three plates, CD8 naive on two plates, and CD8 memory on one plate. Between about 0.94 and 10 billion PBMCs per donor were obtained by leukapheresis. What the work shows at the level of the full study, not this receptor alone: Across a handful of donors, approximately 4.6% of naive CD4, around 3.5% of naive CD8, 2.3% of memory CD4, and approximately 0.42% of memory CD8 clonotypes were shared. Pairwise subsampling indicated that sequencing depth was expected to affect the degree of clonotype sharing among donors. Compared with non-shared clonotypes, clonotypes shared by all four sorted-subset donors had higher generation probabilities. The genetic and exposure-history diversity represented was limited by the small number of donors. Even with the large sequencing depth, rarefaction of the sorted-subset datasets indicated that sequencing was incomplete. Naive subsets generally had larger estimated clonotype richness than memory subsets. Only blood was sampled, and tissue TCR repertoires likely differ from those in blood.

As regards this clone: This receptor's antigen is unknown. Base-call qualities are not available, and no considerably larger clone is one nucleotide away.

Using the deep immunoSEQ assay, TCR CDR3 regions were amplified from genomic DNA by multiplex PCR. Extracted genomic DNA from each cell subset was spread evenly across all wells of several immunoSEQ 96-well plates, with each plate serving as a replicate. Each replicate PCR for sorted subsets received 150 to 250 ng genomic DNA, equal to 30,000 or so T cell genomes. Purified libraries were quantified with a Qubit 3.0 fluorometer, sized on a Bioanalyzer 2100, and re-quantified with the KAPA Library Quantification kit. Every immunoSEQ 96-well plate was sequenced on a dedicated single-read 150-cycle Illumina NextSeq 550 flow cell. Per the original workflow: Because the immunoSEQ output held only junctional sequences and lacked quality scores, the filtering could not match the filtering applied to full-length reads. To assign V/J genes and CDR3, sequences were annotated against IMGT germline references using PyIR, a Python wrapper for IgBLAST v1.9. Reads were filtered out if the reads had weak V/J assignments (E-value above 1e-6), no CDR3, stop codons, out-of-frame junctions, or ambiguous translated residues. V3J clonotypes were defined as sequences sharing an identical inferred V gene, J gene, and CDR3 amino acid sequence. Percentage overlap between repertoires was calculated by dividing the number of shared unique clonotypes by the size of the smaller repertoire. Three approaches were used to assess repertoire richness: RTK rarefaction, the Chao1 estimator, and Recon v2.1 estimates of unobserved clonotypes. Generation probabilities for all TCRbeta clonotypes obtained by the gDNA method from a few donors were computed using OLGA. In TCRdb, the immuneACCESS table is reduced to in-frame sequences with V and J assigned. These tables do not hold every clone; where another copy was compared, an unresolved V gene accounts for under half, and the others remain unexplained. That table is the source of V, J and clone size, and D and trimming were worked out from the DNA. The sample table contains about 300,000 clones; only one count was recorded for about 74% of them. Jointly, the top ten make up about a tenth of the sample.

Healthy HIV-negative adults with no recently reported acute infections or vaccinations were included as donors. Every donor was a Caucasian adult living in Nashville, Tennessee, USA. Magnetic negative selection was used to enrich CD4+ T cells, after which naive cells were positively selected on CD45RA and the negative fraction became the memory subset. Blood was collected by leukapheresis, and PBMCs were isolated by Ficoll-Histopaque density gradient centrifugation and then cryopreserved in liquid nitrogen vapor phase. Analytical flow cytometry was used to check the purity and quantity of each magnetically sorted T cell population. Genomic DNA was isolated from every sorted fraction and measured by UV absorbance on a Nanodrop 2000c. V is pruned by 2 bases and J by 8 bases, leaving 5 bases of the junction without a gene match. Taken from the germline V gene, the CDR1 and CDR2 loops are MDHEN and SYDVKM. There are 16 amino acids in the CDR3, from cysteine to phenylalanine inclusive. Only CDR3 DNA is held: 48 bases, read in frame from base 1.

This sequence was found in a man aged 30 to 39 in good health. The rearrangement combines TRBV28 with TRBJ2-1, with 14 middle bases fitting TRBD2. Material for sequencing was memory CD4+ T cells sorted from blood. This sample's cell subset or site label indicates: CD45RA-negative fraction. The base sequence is TGTGCCAGCAGTTTACCCGGGACTAGCGGGAGATATGAGCAGTTCTTC. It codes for CASSLPGTSGRYEQFF.